The clone carrying this T cell receptor (beta chain) was counted ten times or more. Its antigen is undetermined. The source of the sample is a study of T cell repertoires in cytomegalovirus infection. Background on the study: From public TCR beta signatures came an indication of both CMV infection and matching HLA type.

Study findings and constraints: HLA-C-restricted CMV-specific TCR beta clonotypes prevailed in the ex vivo response. Cumulative public TCR beta family frequency identified CMV carriers with the relevant HLA.

TCRdb ran MiXCR on the reads and lists one entry per CDR3 protein. The data hold a few hundred thousand distinct CDR3 sequences, with over 7.5% observed a single time. Germline V gene sequence: CDR1 SGHTA, CDR2 FQGNSA. V was pared by 4 bases and J by 6 bases, with 8 bases between. The CDR3 runs to 12 residues. The receptor was isolated from a human donor in good health (CMV status not recorded). Some clones in this sample may be carry-over from other donors' samples. Sequencing was carried out using PBMCs. The chain links TRBV7-2 to TRBJ2-3; no clear D gene. CDR3 amino acids: CASSSPFDTQYF. The DNA for the CDR3 is TGTGCCAGCAGCTCCCCGTTTGATACGCAGTATTTT.